Following are 20 T cell receptor beta chains from one sample sequenced in a study of CD8+CD57+ T cells in acquired aplastic anemia. Template material for TCR beta VDJ and CDR3 profiling consisted of genomic DNA. One entry per CDR3 protein, called by TCRdb with MiXCR from the reads. The data contain some 160,000 distinct CDR3 sequences, less than 50% of them singletons. Previously, flow cytometry had revealed CD8+CD57+ cell expansion in the patients chosen for sequencing. Sequencing was performed on sorted CD4+, CD8+, or CD8+CD57+ T cells (not recorded which) from PBMCs. The receptors here all came from a human donor with aplastic anemia.

V is TRBV29-1 and J is TRBJ2-1; D unresolved. This CDR3 has 14 amino acids. V was pared by 4 bases and J by 0 bases, with 10 bases between. The V gene's germline CDR1 is SQVTM and CDR2 ANQGSEA. CDR3 nucleotide sequence: TGCAGCGTTGTTCGGCAGATCTCCTACAATGAGCAGTTCTTC. Residues: CSVVRQISYNEQFF.

This clonotype was seen repeatedly, ten times or more. The chain recombines TRBV7-9 with TRBJ1-5; TRBD1 matches 10 bases. Germline V gene lookup returns CDR1 SEHNR and CDR2 FQNEAQ (reference sequence). The J segment lost 6 bases and the V segment lost 5 bases, leaving 4 bases of the junction unmatched. This CDR3 is 14 amino acids long. CDR3 in DNA: TGTGCCAGCAGCGGGACAGGGGTCAGTCAGCCCCAGCATTTT. This codes for CASSGTGVSQPQHF. Filled out from reference TRBV7-9 and TRBJ1-5, the complete variable domain reads DTGVSQNPRHKITKRGQNVTFRCDPISEHNRLYWYRQTLGQGPEFLTYFQNEAQLEKSRLLSDRFSAERPKGSFSTLEIQRTEQGDSAMYLCASSGTGVSQPQHFGDGTRLSIL.

The chain is built from TRBV29-1 and TRBJ1-2; D gene ambiguous. Looked up from germline, CDR1 is SQVTM and CDR2 is ANQGSEA. The V gene lost 7 bases and the J gene lost 5 bases, with 11 bases spanning the gap. This CDR3 spans 11 amino acids. The CDR3 nucleotides are TGCAGCGCCGAGACGGATTATGGCTACACCTTC. Translated, it gives CSAETDYGYTF.

This clonotype has at least ten counts. The V and J genes are TRBV11-2 and TRBJ2-2; possible D gene TRBD2, 6 bases. Germline V gene lookup returns CDR1 SGHAT and CDR2 FQNNGV. This CDR3 spans 16 amino acids. Trimming removed 3 bases from V and 4 bases from J, with 15 bases in between. The CDR3 here is CASSFSGGASTGELFF. The CDR3 DNA reads TGTGCCAGCAGCTTTAGTGGAGGGGCGAGCACCGGGGAGCTGTTTTTT. Filled out from reference TRBV11-2 and TRBJ2-2, the complete variable domain reads EAGVAQSPRYKIIEKRQSVAFWCNPISGHATLYWYQQILGQGPKLLIQFQNNGVVDDSQLPKDRFSAERLKGVDSTLKIQPAKLEDSAVYLCASSFSGGASTGELFFGEGSRLTVL.

The sample holds a few counts of this clonotype. This sequence joins TRBV29-1 and TRBJ2-1, with D maybe TRBD1 (5 bases). CDR3 length: 13 residues. The V end lost 8 bases, the J end lost 5 bases, and 16 bases lay between the germline ends. CDR1 is SQVTM and CDR2 is ANQGSEA in the germline V gene. The CDR3 loop is CSLVSGSDNEQFF. The CDR3 DNA is TGCAGCTTGGTTTCAGGGTCGGACAATGAGCAGTTCTTC.

This clonotype is classed as medium-sized (0.01 to 0.1%). The V call is TRBV25-1, the J call TRBJ1-2; tentative D call: TRBD1 (5 bases). Trimming left V 2 bases short and J 1 base short, with 11 bases between. This CDR3 comprises 15 residues. Germline CDR1 and CDR2: MGHDK and SYGVNS. The CDR3 nucleotides read TGTGCCAGCAGTGAAGAAAAGGGGTTTAACTATGGCTACACCTTC. Translation: CASSEEKGFNYGYTF.

This clonotype was counted between two and nine times. This sequence joins TRBV29-1 and TRBJ2-7, with 7 bases fitting TRBD2. Trimming at V came to 4 bases and at J to 0 bases, leaving 6 bases not matched to a gene. Germline V gene data show CDR1 as SQVTM and CDR2 as ANQGSEA. This CDR3 region has 14 residues. This CDR3 reads CSVVQRGSSYEQYF. The CDR3 DNA is TGCAGCGTTGTCCAGCGGGGTAGCTCCTACGAGCAGTACTTC.

This chain links TRBV10-3 with TRBJ1-6; a weak D match, TRBD1 (5 bases). The V gene's germline CDR1 is ENHRY and CDR2 SYGVKD. The CDR3 runs to 12 residues. V lost 11 bases to trimming and J lost 9 bases, with 14 bases between them. The CDR3 DNA follows: TGTGCCGTCGCGGGGGAGGGTTCACCCCTCCACTTT. This translates into CAVAGEGSPLHF.

The V gene is TRBV7-6, the J gene TRBJ2-1; D remains ambiguous. CDR1 is SGHVS and CDR2 is FNYEAQ in the germline V gene. The CDR3 covers 12 residues. The V end was cut by 5 bases, the J end by 4 bases, with 6 bases between. The CDR3: CASSPSYNEQFF. CDR3 bases: TGTGCCAGCAGCCCTTCATACAATGAGCAGTTCTTC.

V is TRBV10-3 and J is TRBJ2-6, with D perhaps matching TRBD1 (5 bases). Germline V gene data show CDR1 as ENHRY and CDR2 as SYGVKD. The CDR3 extends over 15 amino acids. Trimming cost V 2 bases and J 3 bases, with 8 bases left between them. As DNA, the CDR3 is TGTGCCATCAGTGAGGTGGGGCTTGGGGCCAACGTCCTGACTTTC. Translating it yields CAISEVGLGANVLTF.

This clonotype occurred once. The chain couples TRBV10-3 to TRBJ1-5; perhaps TRBD1 as D (5 bases). The V gene's germline CDR1 is ENHRY and CDR2 SYGVKD. Trimming removed 6 bases at V and 6 bases at J, with 12 bases between. The CDR3 is 13 amino acids. This CDR3 reads CAISAGLAQPQHF. The CDR3 DNA sequence: TGTGCCATCAGCGCAGGGTTGGCTCAGCCCCAGCATTTT.

This CDR3 reads CASSQGLAGPTLIYEQYF. The CDR3 coding sequence is TGTGCCAGCAGCCAAGGACTAGCGGGCCCTACACTGATCTACGAGCAGTACTTC. The chain recombines TRBV25-1 with TRBJ2-7, with 11 bases aligning to TRBD2. V was clipped by 6 bases and J by 3 bases; unmatched bases: 16. Germline V gene sequence: CDR1 MGHDK, CDR2 SYGVNS. The CDR3 length is 18 residues.

This clonotype appeared a few times. The chain couples TRBV29-1 to TRBJ2-1, with D possibly matching TRBD1 (7 bases). V was cut by 6 bases and J by 3 bases, with 12 bases left in between. The CDR3 length is 13 residues. Germline CDR1 reads SQVTM; CDR2 reads ANQGSEA. CDR3 DNA: TGCAGCGTCCAGGGGGGAAACTACAATGAGCAGTTCTTC. Amino acid sequence: CSVQGGNYNEQFF.

V is TRBV24-1 and J is TRBJ2-5, with D unclear. Germline V lookup: CDR1 KGHDR, CDR2 SFDVKD. The V end was cut by 7 bases, the J end by 1 base, with 9 bases between. The CDR3 runs 13 residues. For the CDR3, the DNA is TGTGCCACCAGGCTTGGCCGCCAAGAGACCCAGTACTTC. Translating it yields CATRLGRQETQYF.

With regard to this clonotype: Being one base from a much bigger clone, this may be a read error. This rearrangement joins TRBV5-5 to TRBJ2-4; 8 nucleotides line up with TRBD1. The CDR3 consists of 13 residues. Germline CDR1 and CDR2: SGHKS and YYEKEE (reference sequence). The chain's CDR3 is CANSLDRGNIQYF. CDR3 coding DNA: TGTGCCAACAGCTTAGACAGGGGCAACATTCAGTACTTC.

In its sample, this clonotype was seen many times. This rearrangement joins TRBV9 to TRBJ1-3, with D perhaps matching TRBD1 (5 bases). CDR3 size: 17 residues. Deletions cut 4 bases from V and 0 bases from J, with 17 bases between. Germline values: CDR1 SGDLS, CDR2 YYNGEE. CDR3 region: CASSFYDRPSSGNTIYF. DNA of the CDR3: TGTGCCAGCAGCTTTTACGACAGACCTAGCTCTGGAAACACCATATATTTT. Looking up the rest from reference TRBV9 and TRBJ1-3 gives the full variable domain: DSGVTQTPKHLITATGQRVTLRCSPRSGDLSVYWYQQSLDQGLQFLIQYYNGEERAKGNILERFSAQQFPDLHSELNLSSLELGDSALYFCASSFYDRPSSGNTIYFGEGSWLTVV.

The chain has TRBV29-1 and TRBJ2-1; 10 nucleotides align to TRBD2. The germline gives CDR1 SQVTM, CDR2 ANQGSEA. There are 13 residues in the CDR3. V dropped 5 bases and J dropped 2; count of bases not matched to a gene: 0. The CDR3 region has the DNA TGCAGCGTTAGCGGGGGGGCCTACAATGAGCAGTTCTTC. As protein: CSVSGGAYNEQFF.

This clonotype was observed a single time. The J gene is TRBJ1-2, the V gene TRBV19; 8 nucleotides match TRBD1. The CDR3 extends over 16 amino acids. The J segment lost 8 bases and the V segment lost 5 bases, leaving 16 bases of the junction unmatched. Germline V CDR1 and CDR2: LNHDA, SQIVND (reference sequence). The CDR3 nucleotides are TGTGCCAGTAGTCTTCCTCTTGACAGGGGTGCTTGGGGCTACACCTTC. Amino acids: CASSLPLDRGAWGYTF.

V and J are TRBV19 and TRBJ2-7; D might be TRBD2 (5 bases). Trimming stripped 4 bases from V and 4 bases from J, with 11 bases between. CDR1 and CDR2 from the germline V gene are LNHDA and SQIVND (reference sequence). The CDR3 is 13 residues long. Written as DNA, the CDR3 is TGTGCCAGTAGTACCTCAGCGGAATACGAGCAGTACTTC. As protein: CASSTSAEYEQYF. Using reference TRBV19 and TRBJ2-7 for the parts outside the CDR3, the full variable domain is DGGITQSPKYLFRKEGQNVTLSCEQNLNHDAMYWYRQDPGQGLRLIYYSQIVNDFQKGDIAEGYSVSREKKESFPLTVTSAQKNPTAFYLCASSTSAEYEQYFGPGTRLTVT.

In regard to this clonotype: A single base separates this from a much larger clone, so it may be a read error. The rearrangement uses TRBV3-1 and TRBJ1-2; D perhaps matches TRBD1 (5 bases). CDR3 length: 17 amino acids. Germline CDR1 is LGHDT and CDR2 is YNNKEL (reference sequence). In DNA, the CDR3 is TGTGCCGGCAGCCAAGATGGGATTTGGGGACCCAGGTTGGGCTACACCTTC. The encoded protein is CAGSQDGIWGPRLGYTF.